This TCR beta chain comes out of a study of cytomegalovirus exposure and HLA in healthy donors. Study information: For the approximately 360 genotyped donors, about 81% fell within the Caucasian-associated ancestry cluster.

Whole-study findings and limits: Cytomegalovirus association was assigned to about 150 TCR beta chains. Clonal expansion, a later analysis showed, was greater in HLA-associated TCR beta chains than in equally common others.

Vbeta (60) and Jbeta (13) primers were used in the PCR. TCRdb's copy holds only in-frame clones and misses some; the assay was immunoSEQ multiplex PCR. The sample comprises about 65,000 clones, 80% of which are singletons, and approximately 4.3% rests with the top ten. Concerning this clone: Its target is not known.

The specimen was PBMCs. The sequence derives from a woman in her thirties in good health and CMV-seronegative.

The CDR3 region is CASSSDGYTF. The CDR3 bases are TGTGCCAGCAGCTCAGATGGCTACACCTTC. The gene calls are TRBV7-2 and TRBJ1-2; D not resolved. The CDR3 covers 10 residues. The germline V gene encodes CDR1 SGHTA and CDR2 FQGNSA. Trimming cost V 4 bases and J 6 bases, with 3 bases left between them.